These 2 T cell receptor beta chains were all obtained from the same sample, sequenced in a study of T-cell memory formation after mild COVID-19 (dated by TCRdb to the early 2020s). The library relied on 5' RACE. The sample was run on an Illumina NovaSeq 6000. The raw public reads went through TCRdb reprocessing: fastp at Q25, MiXCR clone calling, in-frame beta chains kept. Identical CDR3 proteins give one entry, which carries the most common genes and DNA. The sample yields fewer than 150,000 distinct CDR3 sequences; about a fifth were counted once. Jointly, the top ten make up about 38% of the sample. The sample taken for sequencing was PBMCs or a T cell subset sorted from them (not recorded which). The receptors here all came from a young man who had mild COVID-19 (a few samples of this study predate the infection). The sample titles of this study are shuffled in the database, so cell type and time point are left out; the donor was told from shared clones.

The CDR3 reads CASSAISRLTGLDTEAFF. Here the CDR3 DNA reads TGTGCCAGCAGTGCCATCTCCCGACTAACAGGGCTTGACACTGAAGCTTTCTTT. This chain uses TRBV25-1 with TRBJ1-1, with D perhaps matching TRBD1 (6 bases). The CDR3 has 18 residues. Germline loops: CDR1 MGHDK, CDR2 SYGVNS. Trimming left V 4 bases short and J 3 bases short, with 24 bases between.

V and J are TRBV12-3 or TRBV12-4 and TRBJ2-3; D remains unclear. V lost 4 bases to trimming and J lost 10 bases, with 21 bases between them. This CDR3 is built from 15 residues. CDR3 residues: CASSSRSGPHFAQYF. For the CDR3, the DNA is TGTGCCAGCAGTTCGCGGTCCGGGCCCCATTTCGCGCAGTATTTT.